The 32 T cell receptor beta chains below all came from one sample that was sequenced in a study of vaccination and CD4 T cells after COVID-19. Their specific antigens are unknown. Sample treatment: approximately nine-day PBMC culture with coronavirus spike peptide pools or control peptides (ViraFEST assay). Once obtained from cultured CD4+ T cells, the DNA was sequenced using the Oncomine TCR Beta short-read assay. TCRdb reprocessed the PCR reads with MiXCR, giving one entry per CDR3 protein. The repertoire holds about 19,000 distinct CDR3 sequences, with about 23% as singletons. The material sequenced was cultured CD4+ T cells from blood. These receptors all stem from a human donor with COVID-19.

The V and J genes are TRBV19 and TRBJ2-5; no firm D call. The CDR3 length is 16 residues. V was shortened by 4 bases and J by 4 bases, with 19 bases between the two germline ends. CDR1 is LNHDA and CDR2 is SQIVND in the germline V gene (reference sequence). CDR3 DNA: TGTGCCAGTAGTACGGGCTTGGGATCCATACCAGAGACCCAGTACTTC. This encodes CASSTGLGSIPETQYF.

The chain is built from TRBV4-2 and TRBJ2-1; 14 bases fit TRBD2. From germline, CDR1 is LGHNA and CDR2 YNFKEQ. The V segment lost 4 bases and the J segment 0 bases; nucleotides outside the gene matches: 11. The CDR3 has 20 residues. The CDR3 DNA reads TGTGCCAGCAGCCTCGCTCCAGGGACTAGCGGGGGCCGCTCCTACAATGAGCAGTTCTTC. Protein sequence: CASSLAPGTSGGRSYNEQFF.

The chain couples TRBV11-3 to TRBJ2-3; D gene uncertain. This CDR3 is built from 16 residues. Germline CDR1 SGHNT, CDR2 YENEEA. V dropped 5 bases and J dropped 0 bases, with 15 bases sitting between them. CDR3 DNA: TGTGCCAGCAGCCACCGCAGGAAAACTAGCACAGATACGCAGTATTTT. It yields the protein CASSHRRKTSTDTQYF.

The DNA for the CDR3 is TGTGCCAGCAGGAGCGGCAGCGCCCACGAGCAGTACTTC. This gives the protein CASRSGSAHEQYF. This chain links TRBV11-3 with TRBJ2-7; D might be TRBD2 (5 bases). V was cut by 6 bases and J by 5 bases, with 14 bases left in between. This CDR3 has 13 amino acids. The germline CDR1 and CDR2 sequences are SGHNT and YENEEA. Using reference TRBV11-3 and TRBJ2-7 for the parts outside the CDR3, the full variable domain is EAGVVQSPRYKIIEKKQPVAFWCNPISGHNTLYWYLQNLGQGPELLIRYENEEAVDDSQLPKDRFSAERLKGVDSTLKIQPAELGDSAVYLCASRSGSAHEQYFGPGTRLTVT.

The genes are TRBV19 and TRBJ1-2; D is unresolved. CDR3 length: 12 amino acids. CDR1 and CDR2 (germline): LNHDA, SQIVND (reference sequence). V gave up 10 bases and J gave up 4 bases, with 13 bases separating them. The CDR3 DNA reads as TGTGCCAACCCACAGAGTGGCTATGGCTACACCTTC. Translating gives CANPQSGYGYTF.

This clonotype was picked up a small number of times. The chain is built from TRBV20-1 and TRBJ1-5; TRBD1 is a possible D gene (5 bases). V was pared by 6 bases and J by 7 bases, with 16 bases between. CDR3 length: 13 residues. The V gene's germline CDR1 is DFQATT and CDR2 SNEGSKA (reference sequence). The CDR3 is CSATDKIGQPQHF. CDR3 in DNA: TGCAGTGCCACGGACAAGATCGGCCAGCCCCAGCATTTT.

By its share, this clonotype is medium-sized. The chain combines TRBV20-1 with TRBJ1-2; no clear D gene. From germline, CDR1 is DFQATT and CDR2 SNEGSKA (reference sequence). V lost 5 bases, J lost 3 bases, and 13 bases lay in between. The length of the CDR3 is 13 residues. CDR3: CSAPGWSDYGYTF. In DNA form, the CDR3 reads TGCAGTGCTCCCGGTTGGTCGGACTATGGCTACACCTTC.

The chain carries TRBV9 and TRBJ1-6; D remains unclear. With 0 bases removed from V and 8 bases from J, the gap between germline ends came to 9 bases. The CDR3 has 14 residues. Germline-derived CDR1 and CDR2 are SGDLS and YYNGEE. The CDR3 sequence: CASSVGPPDSPLHF. Written as DNA, the CDR3 is TGTGCCAGCAGCGTAGGACCACCGGATTCACCCCTCCACTTT. The whole variable domain, filled in from reference TRBV9 and TRBJ1-6, reads DSGVTQTPKHLITATGQRVTLRCSPRSGDLSVYWYQQSLDQGLQFLIQYYNGEERAKGNILERFSAQQFPDLHSELNLSSLELGDSALYFCASSVGPPDSPLHFGNGTRLTVT.

This clonotype was counted between two and nine times. This chain uses TRBV6-2 or TRBV6-3 with TRBJ1-2, with D maybe TRBD1 (5 bases). The germline gives CDR1 MNHEY, CDR2 SVGEGT. This CDR3 has 14 amino acids. Deletions cut 6 bases from V and 5 bases from J, with 16 bases between. CDR3 coding DNA: TGTGCCAGCAGCCCAGGATGGACACCGTATGGCTACACCTTC. Residues: CASSPGWTPYGYTF.

The J gene is TRBJ2-1, the V gene TRBV30, with 9 bases lining up with TRBD2. Unmatched junction bases numbered 11, after V lost 5 bases and J lost 3 bases. This CDR3 has 16 residues. Looked up from germline, CDR1 is GTSNPN and CDR2 is SVGIG (reference sequence). The CDR3 loop reads CAWASTLAGHYNEQFF. The CDR3 bases are TGTGCCTGGGCATCCACTCTAGCGGGGCACTACAATGAGCAGTTCTTC.

This clonotype was counted between two and nine times. This chain uses TRBV21-1 with TRBJ2-3. TRBV21-1 is listed as a pseudogene. The CDR3 spans 14 residues. In DNA form, the CDR3 reads TGTGCCAGCAGCAAACTCGTCAGAACAGATACGCAGTATTTT. This codes for CASSKLVRTDTQYF.

This clonotype was found a few times. The chain has TRBV7-2 and TRBJ1-2, with TRBD1 matching 9 bases. Germline-derived CDR1 and CDR2 are SGHTA and FQGNSA. The V segment lost 5 bases and the J segment 5 bases; nucleotides outside the gene matches: 6. The CDR3 consists of 14 residues. The CDR3 coding sequence is TGTGCCAGCAGCCGAACAGGGGGCTTGTATGGCTACACCTTC. Protein: CASSRTGGLYGYTF.

This clonotype has only a few counts. V usage is TRBV15 and J usage is TRBJ2-4; 11 bases align to TRBD2. After removal of 4 bases from V and 0 bases from J, the junction contained 8 bases not matched to a gene. Germline CDR1 reads LNHNV; CDR2 reads YYDKDF (reference sequence). The length of the CDR3 is 18 residues. The CDR3 DNA reads TGTGCCACCAGCAAAAACCCGGGACTAGCGGTAGCCAAAAACATTCAGTACTTC. It yields the protein CATSKNPGLAVAKNIQYF.

This chain joins TRBV6-1 and TRBJ1-5, with TRBD1 as a possible D gene (5 bases). V shed 5 bases and J shed 0 bases, with 11 bases lying between them. This CDR3 is built from 15 residues. Per germline, CDR1 MNHNS and CDR2 SASEGT. As DNA, the CDR3 is TGTGCCAGCAGTCTTCGACAGTATAGCAATCAGCCCCAGCATTTT. Encoded protein: CASSLRQYSNQPQHF.

This clonotype was detected a few times. V gene TRBV2 combines with J gene TRBJ1-2, with D perhaps TRBD1 (6 bases). V was cut by 6 bases and J by 6 bases, with 11 bases left in between. Germline V gene lookup returns CDR1 SNHLY and CDR2 FYNNEI. This CDR3 region has 12 residues. The CDR3 loop reads CASRDDRNGYTF. CDR3 DNA: TGTGCCAGCAGAGATGACAGGAATGGCTACACCTTC.

The chain carries TRBV5-4 and TRBJ2-5, with 9 bases lining up with TRBD2. Per the germline V gene, CDR1 is SGHNT and CDR2 is YYREEE (reference sequence). There are 17 residues in the CDR3. J was trimmed by 1 base and V by 4 bases; bases with no gene match: 11. CDR3 in amino acids: CASSTGTSSSSQETQYF. CDR3 DNA: TGTGCCAGCAGCACCGGGACTAGCTCCTCCTCCCAAGAGACCCAGTACTTC.

This clonotype appeared a few times. CDR3 coding DNA: TGTGCCAGCAGCCACCGACTAGCGGCGTACCAAGAGACCCAGTACTTC. This sequence encodes CASSHRLAAYQETQYF. The J gene is TRBJ2-5, the V gene TRBV11-3; 9 bases match TRBD2. The V and J ends lost 5 bases and 0 bases, in that order; junction bases with no gene match: 7. The CDR3 has 16 residues. Germline CDR1 reads SGHNT; CDR2 reads YENEEA.

As regards this clonotype: An end of the junction does not agree with germline; a read error may underlie this. Here the CDR3 reads CASSLDRAGELFF. The CDR3 DNA is TGTGCTAGCAGCTTGGACAGGGCCGGGGAGCTGTTTTTT. The J gene is TRBJ2-2, the V gene TRBV7-7; 8 bases are shared with TRBD1. CDR1 is SSHAT, CDR2 FNYEAQ, per germline (reference sequence). The CDR3 extends over 13 amino acids.

This clonotype has more than one count but fewer than ten. V usage is TRBV19 and J usage is TRBJ2-7, with 12 bases identical to TRBD2. Losses at the gene ends were 5 bases for V and 2 bases for J; bases not matched to a gene: 4. Looked up from germline, CDR1 is LNHDA and CDR2 is SQIVND (reference sequence). This CDR3 contains 15 residues. The CDR3 reads CASSETSGGTYEQYF. DNA of the CDR3: TGTGCCAGTAGTGAGACTAGCGGGGGCACCTACGAGCAGTACTTC. The entire variable domain, with the rest obtained from reference TRBV19 and TRBJ2-7, is as follows: DGGITQSPKYLFRKEGQNVTLSCEQNLNHDAMYWYRQDPGQGLRLIYYSQIVNDFQKGDIAEGYSVSREKKESFPLTVTSAQKNPTAFYLCASSETSGGTYEQYFGPGTRLTVT.

In its sample, this clonotype was seen a few times. V gene TRBV7-8 combines with J gene TRBJ2-7, with D hard to call. Germline assignment: CDR1 SGHVS and CDR2 FQNEAQ. The CDR3 runs 14 residues. The V and J ends lost 5 bases and 7 bases respectively, with 18 bases between them. CDR3 coding DNA: TGTGCCAGCAGCCCCCTATATCAATTGGGTGAGCAGTACTTC. Translated, it gives CASSPLYQLGEQYF.

This clonotype was found a few times. The chain couples TRBV7-9 to TRBJ1-1; D is unresolved. CDR1 and CDR2 from the germline V gene are SEHNR and FQNEAQ (reference sequence). The CDR3 is 12 residues long. The ends were cut back, 1 base at V and 7 bases at J, with 7 bases in the middle. The CDR3 DNA reads as TGTGCCAGCAGCTTAGTCGGTTATGAAGCTTTCTTT. It encodes CASSLVGYEAFF.

The table lists this clonotype with a few counts. J is TRBJ2-3 and V is TRBV20-1; D may correspond to TRBD1 or TRBD2 (5 bases each). The CDR3 has 15 amino acids. V lost 6 bases to trimming and J lost 0 bases, with 16 bases between them. Germline V CDR1 and CDR2: DFQATT, SNEGSKA (reference sequence). CDR3 bases: TGCAGTGCACCTCCGGGACGTACGAGCACAGATACGCAGTATTTT. As protein: CSAPPGRTSTDTQYF.

This clonotype has only a few counts. V gene TRBV5-4 combines with J gene TRBJ1-2; 7 positions match TRBD1. Germline assignment: CDR1 SGHNT and CDR2 YYREEE (reference sequence). The CDR3 is 15 residues long. Losses at the gene ends were 0 bases for V and 4 bases for J; bases not matched to a gene: 6. The CDR3 DNA reads as TGTGCCAGCAGCTTGGACAGGGGAAATATCTATGGCTACACCTTC. This gives the protein CASSLDRGNIYGYTF.

This clonotype turned up a few times. CDR3 nucleotide sequence: TGTGCCAGCGAGCTTACCGGGACAGGGTTCACCGGGGAGCTGTTTTTT. This sequence encodes CASELTGTGFTGELFF. The V call is TRBV6-1, the J call TRBJ2-2, with 9 nucleotides matching TRBD1. The CDR3 extends over 16 amino acids. V dropped 8 bases and J dropped 4; count of bases not matched to a gene: 11. Per germline, CDR1 MNHNS and CDR2 SASEGT.

This clonotype turned up a few times. This chain joins TRBV7-3 and TRBJ1-6; 7 positions agree with TRBD1. This CDR3 region has 15 residues. The V gene's germline CDR1 is SGHTA and CDR2 FQGTGA. The trim removed 5 bases at V and 4 bases at J, leaving 5 bases unmatched. The CDR3 loop is CASSRDSTYNSPLHF. CDR3 sequence (DNA): TGTGCCAGCAGCCGGGACAGTACTTATAATTCACCCCTCCACTTT.

The CDR3 spells CASSQEHNQPQHF. CDR3 nucleotide sequence: TGTGCCAGCAGCCAAGAACACAATCAGCCCCAGCATTTT. The rearrangement uses TRBV4-2 and TRBJ1-5; no firm D call. Germline V gives CDR1 LGHNA, CDR2 YNFKEQ. Trimming left V 0 bases short and J 3 bases short, with 3 bases between. This CDR3 has 13 residues.

CDR3 sequence (DNA): TGTGCCAGCAGGGGGACAGGGAACTATGGCTACACCTTC. Protein sequence: CASRGTGNYGYTF. The V gene is TRBV12-3 or TRBV12-4, the J gene TRBJ1-2, with 9 bases that match TRBD1. This CDR3 has 13 residues. V gave up 6 bases and J gave up 2 bases; unmatched junction bases: 1.

In this sample, this clonotype turned up a few times. The chain is built from TRBV6-1 and TRBJ2-1; the D is unclear. Matching the DNA end better, TRBJ2-7 makes the J call doubtful. This CDR3 has 15 amino acids. Germline CDR1 reads MNHNS; CDR2 reads SASEGT. The CDR3 here is CASKPPGQNSYEQYF. For the CDR3, the DNA is TGTGCCAGCAAACCCCCTGGGCAGAACTCCTACGAGCAGTACTTC.

The rearrangement uses TRBV6-1 and TRBJ2-1; 7 bases line up with TRBD2. The V segment lost 7 bases and the J segment 3 bases; nucleotides outside the gene matches: 6. From germline, CDR1 is MNHNS and CDR2 SASEGT. This CDR3 contains 14 residues. In DNA form, the CDR3 reads TGTGCCAGCACGGGCAGCGGGGACTACAATGAGCAGTTCTTC. This gives the protein CASTGSGDYNEQFF.

The chain recombines TRBV6-1 with TRBJ2-5, with D maybe TRBD2 (5 bases). V was trimmed by 7 bases and J by 7 bases, leaving 16 bases between them. Germline lookup yields CDR1 MNHNS and CDR2 SASEGT. CDR3 length: 13 amino acids. CDR3 in DNA: TGTGCCAGCACATTCCCTGGAGGCAGGACCCAGTACTTC. As protein: CASTFPGGRTQYF.

This clonotype was observed a handful of times. This chain connects TRBV7-2 to TRBJ2-5; perhaps TRBD2 as D (6 bases). The germline CDR1 and CDR2 sequences are SGHTA and FQGNSA. Trimming left V 5 bases short and J 4 bases short, with 14 bases between. This CDR3 spans 14 amino acids. The CDR3 reads CASSGRLGSETQYF. CDR3 coding DNA: TGTGCCAGCAGCGGCAGACTAGGGTCAGAGACCCAGTACTTC.

V is TRBV19 and J is TRBJ1-3; D is unclear. The CDR3 has 12 amino acids. Trimming cost V 9 bases and J 2 bases, with 8 bases left between them. Looked up from germline, CDR1 is LNHDA and CDR2 is SQIVND (reference sequence). Here the CDR3 reads CASRPPGNTIYF. In DNA form, the CDR3 reads TGTGCCAGCCGACCCCCTGGAAACACCATATATTTT. Together with reference TRBV19 and TRBJ1-3, the CDR3 gives the full variable domain: DGGITQSPKYLFRKEGQNVTLSCEQNLNHDAMYWYRQDPGQGLRLIYYSQIVNDFQKGDIAEGYSVSREKKESFPLTVTSAQKNPTAFYLCASRPPGNTIYFGEGSWLTVV.